This TCR beta chain was captured by sequencing in a study of blood T cell repertoires in COVID-19. Study-level information: Sites in the United States, Italy and Spain provided acute and convalescent COVID-19 samples.

Data came from immunoSEQ multiplex PCR; TCRdb stores just in-frame clones and leaves some out. Of hundreds of thousands of clones listed, 85% to 90% were seen once; the top ten hold approximately 1.2%. V lost 2 bases, J lost 0 bases, and 17 bases lay in between. CDR3 length equals 18 residues. The germline gives CDR1 MDHEN, CDR2 SYDVKM. Those who participated ranged in age from roughly 18 to 89 years and resided in about two dozen US areas. Participant reports of clinical history set cohort assignment. The chain couples TRBV28 to TRBJ1-5, with D perhaps matching TRBD1 (5 bases). Sequenced sample: PBMCs or T cells enriched from blood (not recorded which). The sequence was collected from a man younger than 45 who had recovered from COVID-19. The CDR3 coding sequence is TGTGCCAGCAGTTTAGGGGGGTGGGTGGAGTTTAGCAATCAGCCCCAGCATTTT. Translated: CASSLGGWVEFSNQPQHF. The variable domain in full, completed from reference TRBV28 and TRBJ1-5, reads DVKVTQSSRYLVKRTGEKVFLECVQDMDHENMFWYRQDPGLGLRLIYFSYDVKMKEKGDIPEGYSVSREKKERFSLILESASTNQTSMYLCASSLGGWVEFSNQPQHFGDGTRLSIL.